Shown below are 30 T cell receptor beta chains from a single sample sequenced in a study of CD8+ T cells in alopecia areata. Treatment specified: oral pan-JAK inhibitor, 5-10 mg twice daily. Extraction of RNA preceded its reverse transcription into cDNA, which served as the sequencing template. Sequenced by immunoSEQ multiplex PCR; TCRdb stores in-frame clones only, minus some. The sample lists 150,000 to 200,000 clones, approximately 50% seen once, with roughly a tenth in the top ten. The source material was CD8+ T cells sorted from blood, sampled at approximately week 51, from a patient treated with tofacitinib. These receptors were collected from a human donor with alopecia areata.

V is TRBV27 and J is TRBJ2-3, with 8 positions matching TRBD2. CDR1 and CDR2 (germline): MNHEY, SMNVEV (reference sequence). The junction had 4 bases not matched to a gene; V was cut back by 4 bases and J by 4 bases. This CDR3 contains 14 residues. The CDR3 DNA is TGTGCCAGCAGTTACGGGGGGGCAGCAGATACGCAGTATTTT. This sequence encodes CASSYGGAADTQYF.

The chain is built from TRBV6-1 and TRBJ2-6; no clear D gene. Germline CDR1 is MNHNS and CDR2 is SASEGT. V lost 2 bases and J 4 bases, leaving 9 bases between the germline ends. The CDR3 totals 15 residues. The CDR3 loop reads CASSEMGEGANVLTF. The DNA for the CDR3 is TGTGCCAGCAGTGAAATGGGTGAAGGGGCCAACGTCCTGACTTTC.

The chain has TRBV30 and TRBJ2-7; TRBD2 agrees at 8 bases. J gave up 1 base and V 4 bases, and 3 bases lay outside the gene matches. The CDR3 is 13 residues long. Germline values: CDR1 GTSNPN, CDR2 SVGIG (reference sequence). This CDR3 reads CAWTSGPSYEQYF. As DNA, the CDR3 is TGTGCCTGGACTAGCGGGCCGTCCTACGAGCAGTACTTC.

This rearrangement joins TRBV7-8 to TRBJ2-7, with a tentative D call TRBD2 (5 bases). This CDR3 has 11 amino acids. V was clipped by 5 bases and J by 7 bases, with 9 bases between them. CDR1 and CDR2 (germline): SGHVS, FQNEAQ. The CDR3 DNA reads as TGTGCCAGCAGCGTCCCGGGGGAGCAGTACTTC. It codes for CASSVPGEQYF.

This clone turned up a few times. The chain recombines TRBV27 with TRBJ1-1, with 10 bases fitting TRBD1. The CDR3 loop spans 15 amino acids. Unmatched junction bases numbered 6, after V lost 3 bases and J lost 5 bases. Germline V gene sequence: CDR1 MNHEY, CDR2 SMNVEV (reference sequence). For the CDR3, the DNA is TGTGCCAGCAGTTTGGGACAGGGGATTACGACTGAAGCTTTCTTT. It yields the protein CASSLGQGITTEAFF.

This clone was counted between two and nine times. The V call is TRBV6-5, the J call TRBJ1-2; D perhaps matches TRBD1 (5 bases). CDR3 length: 13 amino acids. The V end was cut by 7 bases, the J end by 6 bases, with 15 bases between. From germline, CDR1 is MNHEY and CDR2 SVGAGI. CDR3 residues: CASTQTGVDGYTF. In nucleotides, the CDR3 is TGTGCCAGCACCCAAACGGGGGTTGATGGCTACACCTTC.

This chain uses TRBV5-1 with TRBJ2-3; D ambiguous. The CDR3 loop spans 12 amino acids. V dropped 4 bases and J dropped 2 bases, with 5 bases sitting between them. Germline V gene lookup returns CDR1 SGHRS and CDR2 YFSETQ. The CDR3 region is CASSITTDTQYF. In nucleotides, the CDR3 is TGCGCCAGCAGCATAACCACAGATACGCAGTATTTT.

This clone has a handful of counts. The sample carries other DNA sequences with the same CDR3. The chain links TRBV29-1 to TRBJ1-1; a possible D gene is TRBD1 (5 bases). Trimming cost V 6 bases and J 1 base, with 9 bases left between them. The germline CDR1 and CDR2 sequences are SQVTM and ANQGSEA. CDR3 size: 12 residues. In DNA form, the CDR3 reads TGCAGCGTCGAGACAGAGAACACTGAAGCTTTCTTT. Its protein product is CSVETENTEAFF. Full variable domain (missing parts from reference TRBV29-1 and TRBJ1-1): SAVISQKPSRDICQRGTSLTIQCQVDSQVTMMFWYRQQPGQSLTLIATANQGSEATYESGFVIDKFPISRPNLTFSTLTVSNMSPEDSSIYLCSVETENTEAFFGQGTRLTVV.

The chain uses TRBV7-9 and TRBJ2-1; 8 bases agree with TRBD1. The CDR3 sequence is 12 residues long. Germline CDR1 SEHNR, CDR2 FQNEAQ (reference sequence). The V gene end was trimmed by 7 bases and the J gene end by 6 bases; junction bases not matched to a gene: 2. As DNA, the CDR3 is TGTGCCAGCAATGACAGGGGCAATGAGCAGTTCTTC. Translated, it gives CASNDRGNEQFF.

The V gene is TRBV5-6, the J gene TRBJ1-4; possible D gene TRBD1, 5 bases. CDR3 length: 15 amino acids. V was clipped by 0 bases and J by 7 bases, with 13 bases between them. CDR1 and CDR2 (germline): SGHDT, YYEEEE. This chain's CDR3 is CASSLDAAGPEKLFF. Here the CDR3 DNA reads TGTGCCAGCAGCTTGGACGCAGCGGGGCCTGAAAAACTGTTTTTT.

The rearrangement joins TRBV30 to TRBJ2-7, with D unresolved. The V end lost 3 bases, the J end lost 7 bases, and 10 bases lay between the germline ends. The germline CDR1 and CDR2 sequences are GTSNPN and SVGIG (reference sequence). The CDR3 extends over 11 amino acids. CDR3 sequence reads: CAWSAGGEQYF. CDR3 DNA sequence: TGTGCCTGGAGCGCCGGTGGGGAGCAGTACTTC. Variable domain in full (rest from reference TRBV30 and TRBJ2-7): SQTIHQWPATLVQPVGSPLSLECTVEGTSNPNLYWYRQAAGRGLQLLFYSVGIGQISSEVPQNLSASRPQDRQFILSSKKLLLSDSGFYLCAWSAGGEQYFGPGTRLTVT.

This chain joins TRBV13 and TRBJ2-1; D might be TRBD1 or TRBD2, each matching 6 bases. The V gene lost 5 bases and the J gene lost 4 bases, with 15 bases spanning the gap. The CDR3 covers 15 residues. Per the germline V gene, CDR1 is PRHDT and CDR2 is FYEKMQ (reference sequence). In DNA form, the CDR3 reads TGTGCCAGCAGCGCCCGGGGGCAGGGGTACAATGAGCAGTTCTTC. It specifies CASSARGQGYNEQFF.

V is TRBV19 and J is TRBJ2-4, with D unclear. Trimming left V 3 bases short and J 6 bases short, with 21 bases between. The CDR3 is 17 amino acids. Germline lookup yields CDR1 LNHDA and CDR2 SQIVND (reference sequence). In DNA form, the CDR3 reads TGTGCCAGTAGTATCTTAGGATCGGTCCTGGGCGGAAACATTCAGTACTTC. Protein product: CASSILGSVLGGNIQYF.

The chain links TRBV25-1 to TRBJ1-1; D gene uncertain. CDR3 length: 15 amino acids. Germline V gene data show CDR1 as MGHDK and CDR2 as SYGVNS. V lost 2 bases to trimming and J lost 3 bases, with 13 bases between them. The DNA of the CDR3 is TGTGCCAGCAGTGAAGAGCCCCTCGGGGACACTGAAGCTTTCTTT. Encoded protein: CASSEEPLGDTEAFF.

The J gene is TRBJ2-5, the V gene TRBV13; D gene uncertain. The CDR3 covers 14 residues. Trimming cost V 0 bases and J 4 bases, with 9 bases left between them. The germline gives CDR1 PRHDT, CDR2 FYEKMQ (reference sequence). DNA for the CDR3: TGTGCCAGCAGCTTAGGAAAGGGCCCAGAGACCCAGTACTTC. Protein sequence: CASSLGKGPETQYF.

The rearrangement uses TRBV14 and TRBJ2-1, with no clear D. Germline V gives CDR1 SGHDN, CDR2 FVKESK. There are 15 residues in the CDR3. Trimming removed 1 base at V and 0 bases at J, with 7 bases between. The CDR3 sequence: CASSQGGSSYNEQFF. The CDR3 DNA follows: TGTGCCAGCAGCCAAGGGGGAAGCTCCTACAATGAGCAGTTCTTC.

The chain couples TRBV7-2 to TRBJ2-3, with D unresolved. The CDR3 has 13 residues. Germline CDR1 reads SGHTA; CDR2 reads FQGNSA. With 4 bases removed from V and 4 bases from J, the gap between germline ends came to 9 bases. CDR3 DNA: TGTGCCAGCAGCTCAGGTGGATCAGATACGCAGTATTTT. Its protein product is CASSSGGSDTQYF.

This clone came up a few times. The chain joins TRBV27 to TRBJ1-5; D is uncertain. CDR1 is MNHEY, CDR2 SMNVEV, per germline (reference sequence). The CDR3 is made up of 15 amino acids. V was clipped by 3 bases and J by 2 bases, with 11 bases between them. The CDR3 bases are TGTGCCAGCAGTTTTATAGGTTGGGGCAATCAGCCCCAGCATTTT. As protein: CASSFIGWGNQPQHF.

This clone was recorded a few times. V is TRBV13 and J is TRBJ2-7, with 7 bases matching TRBD1. This CDR3 is 13 amino acids long. CDR1 and CDR2 (germline): PRHDT, FYEKMQ (reference sequence). V dropped 3 bases and J dropped 3; count of bases not matched to a gene: 2. DNA of the CDR3: TGTGCCAGCAGCTTCGGACAGGACTACGAGCAGTACTTC. It is translated as CASSFGQDYEQYF.

The rearrangement links TRBV30 to TRBJ1-1; no firm D call. Germline lookup yields CDR1 GTSNPN and CDR2 SVGIG (reference sequence). The CDR3 is 15 residues long. V lost 0 bases to trimming and J lost 0 bases, with 11 bases between them. The CDR3 loop reads CAWSVPRELNTEAFF. In DNA, the CDR3 is TGTGCCTGGAGTGTACCTCGGGAATTGAACACTGAAGCTTTCTTT.

The chain carries TRBV5-1 and TRBJ2-3; 11 bases align to TRBD1. The CDR3 consists of 16 residues. Germline CDR1 and CDR2: SGHRS and YFSETQ. V lost 0 bases to trimming and J lost 6 bases; unmatched junction nucleotides: 6. The chain's CDR3 is CASSLAGQGAGDTQYF. The CDR3 DNA reads as TGCGCCAGCAGCTTGGCAGGACAGGGGGCCGGGGATACGCAGTATTTT. The whole variable domain, filled in from reference TRBV5-1 and TRBJ2-3, reads KAGVTQTPRYLIKTRGQQVTLSCSPISGHRSVSWYQQTPGQGLQFLFEYFSETQRNKGNFPGRFSGRQFSNSRSEMNVSTLELGDSALYLCASSLAGQGAGDTQYFGPGTRLTVL.

The V and J genes are TRBV7-9 and TRBJ2-7; D is undetermined. V was trimmed by 5 bases and J by 5 bases, leaving 13 bases between them. Germline CDR1 reads SEHNR; CDR2 reads FQNEAQ (reference sequence). The CDR3 covers 13 residues. CDR3 DNA: TGTGCCAGCAGCGATCCGGTAGTTGACGAGCAGTACTTC. Protein: CASSDPVVDEQYF.

This chain links TRBV19 with TRBJ1-5, with 7 bases matching TRBD1. Germline CDR1 is LNHDA and CDR2 is SQIVND (reference sequence). V lost 4 bases to trimming and J lost 4 bases; unmatched junction nucleotides: 7. This CDR3 is built from 15 residues. The CDR3 bases are TGTGCCAGTAGTACCGACAGGGTTGGGAATCAGCCCCAGCATTTT. It codes for CASSTDRVGNQPQHF.

This clone has a handful of counts. The chain uses TRBV5-1 and TRBJ2-2; tentative D call: TRBD1 (6 bases). CDR1 and CDR2 from the germline V gene are SGHRS and YFSETQ. V lost 0 bases and J lost 6, with 12 bases in between. This CDR3 is 15 amino acids long. CDR3 sequence reads: CASSLDRAFAGELFF. The CDR3 region has the DNA TGCGCCAGCAGCTTGGACAGGGCGTTCGCCGGGGAGCTGTTTTTT.

This clone turned up a few times. This chain joins TRBV7-8 and TRBJ2-3, with 9 nucleotides matching TRBD1. Losses at the gene ends were 4 bases for V and 4 bases for J; bases not matched to a gene: 6. Germline V gives CDR1 SGHVS, CDR2 FQNEAQ. This CDR3 comprises 15 residues. The CDR3 loop reads CASSSQGAGADTQYF. CDR3 nucleotide sequence: TGTGCCAGCAGCTCACAGGGGGCGGGGGCAGATACGCAGTATTTT.

This clone was counted a few times. V usage is TRBV30 and J usage is TRBJ1-1; a possible D gene is TRBD1 (5 bases). Between the trimmed V and J ends, which lost 0 bases and 6 bases, there was a span of 11 bases. Germline V gene data show CDR1 as GTSNPN and CDR2 as SVGIG (reference sequence). CDR3 length equals 13 residues. The CDR3 loop reads CAWSVTRVAEAFF. As DNA, the CDR3 is TGTGCCTGGAGTGTTACCAGGGTGGCTGAAGCTTTCTTT.

In DNA form, the CDR3 reads TGTGCCAGCAGCTTGGATCCAGAAACCTCCTATGGCTACACCTTC. Protein: CASSLDPETSYGYTF. The chain is built from TRBV5-4 and TRBJ1-2, with D uncertain. V lost 0 bases and J lost 4, with 13 bases in between. This CDR3 comprises 15 residues. Germline loops: CDR1 SGHNT, CDR2 YYREEE (reference sequence).

This clone showed up just once. V is TRBV6-5 and J is TRBJ2-1, with 9 positions matching TRBD2. The CDR3 covers 15 residues. The V and J ends lost 5 bases and 3 bases, in that order; junction bases with no gene match: 5. CDR1 and CDR2 (germline): MNHEY, SVGAGI. CDR3 residues: CASSPSGEGYNEQFF. In DNA, the CDR3 is TGTGCCAGCAGTCCTAGCGGGGAAGGCTACAATGAGCAGTTCTTC.

This clone was picked up a small number of times. The rearrangement uses TRBV11-2 and TRBJ2-2; D possibly corresponds to TRBD2 (6 bases). Trimming removed 6 bases from V and 0 bases from J, with 14 bases in between. Germline CDR1 reads SGHAT; CDR2 reads FQNNGV. The CDR3 is made up of 16 amino acids. The CDR3 protein is CASRILGGPNTGELFF. CDR3 DNA sequence: TGTGCCAGCAGAATTCTGGGGGGTCCGAACACCGGGGAGCTGTTTTTT.

The chain recombines TRBV4-2 with TRBJ2-5; D perhaps matches TRBD2 (6 bases). The V gene lost 1 base and the J gene lost 0 bases, with 12 bases spanning the gap. This CDR3 region has 16 residues. The V gene's germline CDR1 is LGHNA and CDR2 YNFKEQ. In nucleotides, the CDR3 is TGTGCCAGCAGCCAAGCGCCGGGACTGCACCAAGAGACCCAGTACTTC. Protein product: CASSQAPGLHQETQYF.